Listed below are T cell receptor beta chains from one sample, sequenced in a study of blood T cell repertoires in COVID-19. Profiling relied on immunoSEQ multiplex PCR, and the TCRdb table lists in-frame clones only, not all of them. Of about 350,000 clones detected, about 90% appear once; the ten largest clones hold roughly 1%. Sequencing was done on a sample of PBMCs or T cells enriched from blood (not recorded which). The receptors stem from a woman younger than 45 who had recovered from COVID-19. CDR3s include the opening cysteine and the closing phenylalanine or tryptophan. Fields, in order: clone size, V gene, CDR3 protein. Clone size is given for some rows only: seen once, a few or many times, or a class if the clone is expanded.

clone size: -
V gene: TRBV4-3
CDR3 protein: CASSHGTSGVRKNEQFF

clone size: -
V gene: TRBV9
CDR3 protein: CASSVDRGWPGANVLTF

clone size: -
V gene: TRBV29-1
CDR3 protein: CSVVEGRAQYF

clone size: -
V gene: TRBV28
CDR3 protein: CASSLTGGGNQPQHF

clone size: -
V gene: TRBV11-2
CDR3 protein: CASSPDNHRFYGYTF

clone size: -
V gene: TRBV7-2
CDR3 protein: CASSLSGGGTYEQYF

clone size: -
V gene: TRBV4-1
CDR3 protein: CASSQALGGAKQFF

clone size: -
V gene: TRBV28
CDR3 protein: CASSLGGSGGRETQYF

clone size: -
V gene: TRBV6-5
CDR3 protein: CASSYSRQSNQPQHF

clone size: -
V gene: TRBV7-2
CDR3 protein: CASSPRQGAEKLFF

clone size: -
V gene: TRBV28
CDR3 protein: CASSLGGPYGYTF

clone size: -
V gene: TRBV18
CDR3 protein: CASSPDRAGQPQHF

clone size: -
V gene: TRBV30
CDR3 protein: CAWSAGDPSSGNTIYF

clone size: -
V gene: TRBV6-1
CDR3 protein: CASSEPWGTGDSGGYGYTF

clone size: once
V gene: TRBV7-9
CDR3 protein: CASSGRGPERTGNTIYF

clone size: once
V gene: TRBV20-1
CDR3 protein: CSASMAGRHQETQYF

clone size: -
V gene: TRBV9
CDR3 protein: CASSPGMDRGQNEKLFF

clone size: -
V gene: TRBV5-1
CDR3 protein: CASSAEDSHTEAFF

clone size: -
V gene: TRBV12-3/TRBV12-4
CDR3 protein: CASSGGQNQPQHF